The subject of this entry is one TCR beta chain. In the original processing: Reference gene primer amplification gave estimated nucleated cell counts. The repertoire was sequenced with immunoSEQ multiplex PCR; TCRdb's copy has only in-frame clones and lacks some. The V and J calls and the clone size are those of that table, but D and trimming were determined from the DNA. Among 350,000 or so clones listed, roughly nine tenths were seen once. The germline CDR1 and CDR2 sequences are MNHNS and SASEGT. V was pared by 2 bases and J by 6 bases, with 3 bases of the junction left unmatched. This CDR3 is built from 15 residues. This entry is derived from a study of blood T cell repertoires in COVID-19. Study in general: Both acute and convalescent COVID-19 samples were obtained from the United States, Italy and Spain. The cDNA or gDNA used as material had been derived from T cells, B-cell-depleted T cells, or PBMCs.

This receptor was identified in a woman aged 55 to 70 with COVID-19, enrolled during active disease. The chain employs TRBV6-1 and TRBJ1-5, with 11 bases that match TRBD1. Sequencing used peripheral blood. CDR3 loop: CASSETGTGGQPQHF. The CDR3 nucleotides are TGTGCCAGCAGTGAAACCGGGACAGGGGGTCAGCCCCAGCATTTT.